This T cell receptor (beta chain) originates from a study of response to subunit inactivated influenza vaccine. In its sample, this clonotype was seen a few times. Its antigen is undetermined. TCRdb passed the RT-PCR reads through MiXCR, listing each CDR3 protein once. The profile covers approximately 530,000 distinct CDR3 sequences, with approximately 7.8% appearing a single time and 10% to 15% taken by the ten largest. Overall study results and limits: Few new T cells, the authors suggested, are recruited by each seasonal influenza vaccination.

This CDR3 has 15 amino acids. Germline lookup yields CDR1 MNHEY and CDR2 SVGEGT. Deletions cut 2 bases from V and 3 bases from J, with 11 bases between. The input for sequencing was PBMCs from blood, taken 23 to 25 months after vaccination. V is TRBV6-2 or TRBV6-3 and J is TRBJ2-1; weak D call: TRBD2 (6 bases). This sequence originates from a man aged 50-75 years who received an inactivated influenza vaccine. The CDR3 is CASSYRRADYNEQFF. CDR3 in DNA: TGTGCCAGCAGTTACCGGAGGGCGGACTACAATGAGCAGTTCTTC.